A single T cell receptor (beta chain) is shown here with its context. Its antigen is currently unknown. There are 17 residues in the CDR3. The V gene's germline CDR1 is MRHNA and CDR2 SNTAGT. This sample was included in a study of T cells expressing NK-cell markers. Study overall: HCMV serostatus: seven of eight sequenced donors positive, one negative.

Whole-study findings and limits: The share of CD8+ T cells held by dominant NKG2C+ clonotypes was about 1.0-7.5% in about six donors. HCMV specificity of the expanded NKG2C+ T cell clones stayed unclear. These clonotypes additionally ranked first within the CD3+CD56-NKG2C+ fraction of a handful of donors.

TCRdb re-called the 5' RACE reads; one entry per CDR3 protein, DNA not given. The repertoire shows about 460,000 distinct CDR3 sequences; the top ten hold approximately 1.5%. The sequencing sample was made of blood T cells: a sorted CD56 or NKG2C T cell subset, CD4+ or CD8+ T cells, or bulk PBMC T cells (not recorded which). This chain joins TRBV6-4 and TRBJ2-1. The source is a woman in her 50s in good health. The CDR3 spells CASSDSFPRETLNEQFF.